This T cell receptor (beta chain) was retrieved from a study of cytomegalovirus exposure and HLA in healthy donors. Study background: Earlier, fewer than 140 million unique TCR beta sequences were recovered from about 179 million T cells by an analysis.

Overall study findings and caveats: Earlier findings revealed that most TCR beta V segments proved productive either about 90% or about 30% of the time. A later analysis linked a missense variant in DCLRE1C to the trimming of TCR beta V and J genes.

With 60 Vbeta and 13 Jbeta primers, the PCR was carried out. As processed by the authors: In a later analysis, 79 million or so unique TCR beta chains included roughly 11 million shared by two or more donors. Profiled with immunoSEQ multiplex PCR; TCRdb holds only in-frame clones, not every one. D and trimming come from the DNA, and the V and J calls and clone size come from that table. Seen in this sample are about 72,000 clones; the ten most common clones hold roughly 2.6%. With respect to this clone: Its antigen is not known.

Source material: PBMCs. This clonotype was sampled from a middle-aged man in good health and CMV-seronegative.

The CDR3 DNA sequence: TGTGCCAGTAGTATAAGACTAGCGGGGGGGTGGGATGAGCAGTTCTTC. Its protein is CASSIRLAGGWDEQFF. The chain uses TRBV19 and TRBJ2-1; TRBD2 matches at 14 bases. Germline trimming cut 2 bases from V and 8 bases from J; bases unmatched to any gene: 5. The CDR3 totals 16 residues. Germline CDR1 is LNHDA and CDR2 is SQIVND (reference sequence). The whole variable domain, filled in from reference TRBV19 and TRBJ2-1, reads DGGITQSPKYLFRKEGQNVTLSCEQNLNHDAMYWYRQDPGQGLRLIYYSQIVNDFQKGDIAEGYSVSREKKESFPLTVTSAQKNPTAFYLCASSIRLAGGWDEQFFGPGTRLTVL.